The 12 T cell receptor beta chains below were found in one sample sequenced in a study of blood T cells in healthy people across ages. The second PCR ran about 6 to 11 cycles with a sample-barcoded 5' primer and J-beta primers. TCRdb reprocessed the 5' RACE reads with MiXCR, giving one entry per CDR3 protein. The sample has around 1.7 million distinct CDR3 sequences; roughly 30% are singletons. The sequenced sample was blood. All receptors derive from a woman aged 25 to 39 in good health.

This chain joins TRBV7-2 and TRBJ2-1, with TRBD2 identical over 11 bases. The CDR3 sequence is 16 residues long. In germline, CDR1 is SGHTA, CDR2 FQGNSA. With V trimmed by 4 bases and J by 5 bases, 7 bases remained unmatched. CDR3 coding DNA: TGTGCCAGCAGCTACACCGGGACTAGCGGTGACAATGAGCAGTTCTTC. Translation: CASSYTGTSGDNEQFF.

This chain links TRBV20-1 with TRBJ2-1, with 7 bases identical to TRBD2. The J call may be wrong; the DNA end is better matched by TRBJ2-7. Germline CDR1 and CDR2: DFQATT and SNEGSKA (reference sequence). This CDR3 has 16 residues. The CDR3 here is CSASGGRVTGYNEQYF. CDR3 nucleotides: TGCAGTGCTAGCGGGGGGAGGGTCACCGGCTACAATGAGCAGTACTTC.

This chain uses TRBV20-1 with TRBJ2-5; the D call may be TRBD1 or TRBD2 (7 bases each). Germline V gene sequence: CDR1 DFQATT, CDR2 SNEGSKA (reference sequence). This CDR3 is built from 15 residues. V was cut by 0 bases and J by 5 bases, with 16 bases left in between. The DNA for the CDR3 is TGCAGTGCTAGAGATCCCCAGGGGGGGGTTGAGACCCAGTACTTC. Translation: CSARDPQGGVETQYF.

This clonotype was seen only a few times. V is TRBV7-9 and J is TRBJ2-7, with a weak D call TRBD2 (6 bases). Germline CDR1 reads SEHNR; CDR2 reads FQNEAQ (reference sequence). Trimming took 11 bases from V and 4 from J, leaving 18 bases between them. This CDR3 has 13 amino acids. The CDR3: CASRSGEEYEQYF. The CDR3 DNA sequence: TGTGCCTCGAGGTCCGGGGAGGAATACGAGCAGTACTTC.

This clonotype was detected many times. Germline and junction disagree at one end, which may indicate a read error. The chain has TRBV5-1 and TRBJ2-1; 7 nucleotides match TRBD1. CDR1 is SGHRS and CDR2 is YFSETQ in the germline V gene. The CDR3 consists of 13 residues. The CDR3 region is CASSGGSYNEQFF. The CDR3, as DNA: TGTGCCAGCTCAGGGGGCTCCTACAATGAGCAGTTCTTC.

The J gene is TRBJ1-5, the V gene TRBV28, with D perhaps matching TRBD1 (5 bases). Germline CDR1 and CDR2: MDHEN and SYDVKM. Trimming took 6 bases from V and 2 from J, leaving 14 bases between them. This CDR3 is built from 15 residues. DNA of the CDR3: TGTGCCAGCAGCTACGGTGGGGCCCGCAATCAGCCCCAGCATTTT. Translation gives CASSYGGARNQPQHF.

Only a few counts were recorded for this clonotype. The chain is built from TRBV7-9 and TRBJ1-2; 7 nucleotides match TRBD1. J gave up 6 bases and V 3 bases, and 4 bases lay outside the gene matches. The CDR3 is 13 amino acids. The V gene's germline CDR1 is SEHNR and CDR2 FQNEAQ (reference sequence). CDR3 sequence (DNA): TGTGCCAGCAGCTTTTCCGGGACAGATGGCTACACCTTC. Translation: CASSFSGTDGYTF.

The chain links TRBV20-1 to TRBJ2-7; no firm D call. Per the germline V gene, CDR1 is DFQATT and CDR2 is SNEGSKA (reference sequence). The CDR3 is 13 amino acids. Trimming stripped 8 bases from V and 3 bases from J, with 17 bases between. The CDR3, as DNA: TGCAGTACAATTACTGACGGAATCTACGAGCAGTACTTC. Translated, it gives CSTITDGIYEQYF.

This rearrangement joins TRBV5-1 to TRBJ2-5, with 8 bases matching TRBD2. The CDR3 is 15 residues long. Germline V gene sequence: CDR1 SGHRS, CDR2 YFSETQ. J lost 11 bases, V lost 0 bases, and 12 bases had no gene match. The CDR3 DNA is TGCGCCAGCAGCTTGGGTTCCATCCGGGGGGGAGAGCAGTACTTC. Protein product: CASSLGSIRGGEQYF.

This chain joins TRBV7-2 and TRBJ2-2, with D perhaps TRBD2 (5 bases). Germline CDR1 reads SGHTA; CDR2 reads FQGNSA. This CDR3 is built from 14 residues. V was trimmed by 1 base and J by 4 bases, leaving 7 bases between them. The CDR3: CASSLVGGTGELFF. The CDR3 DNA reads TGTGCCAGCAGCTTAGTCGGAGGCACCGGGGAGCTGTTTTTT.

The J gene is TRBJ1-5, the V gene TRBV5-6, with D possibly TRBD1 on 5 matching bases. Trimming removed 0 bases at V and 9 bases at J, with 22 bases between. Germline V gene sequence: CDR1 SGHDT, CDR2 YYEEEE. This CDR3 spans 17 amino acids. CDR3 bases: TGTGCCAGCAGCTTGGCCGGGGACCAAGGTAGGCATCGGCCCCAGCATTTT. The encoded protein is CASSLAGDQGRHRPQHF.

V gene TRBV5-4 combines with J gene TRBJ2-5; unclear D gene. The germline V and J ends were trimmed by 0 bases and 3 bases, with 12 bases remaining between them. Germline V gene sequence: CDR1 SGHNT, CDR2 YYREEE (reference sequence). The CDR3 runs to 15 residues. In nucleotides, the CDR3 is TGTGCCAGCAGCTTGGGGGCGAGGCTAGAAGAGACCCAGTACTTC. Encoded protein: CASSLGARLEETQYF.